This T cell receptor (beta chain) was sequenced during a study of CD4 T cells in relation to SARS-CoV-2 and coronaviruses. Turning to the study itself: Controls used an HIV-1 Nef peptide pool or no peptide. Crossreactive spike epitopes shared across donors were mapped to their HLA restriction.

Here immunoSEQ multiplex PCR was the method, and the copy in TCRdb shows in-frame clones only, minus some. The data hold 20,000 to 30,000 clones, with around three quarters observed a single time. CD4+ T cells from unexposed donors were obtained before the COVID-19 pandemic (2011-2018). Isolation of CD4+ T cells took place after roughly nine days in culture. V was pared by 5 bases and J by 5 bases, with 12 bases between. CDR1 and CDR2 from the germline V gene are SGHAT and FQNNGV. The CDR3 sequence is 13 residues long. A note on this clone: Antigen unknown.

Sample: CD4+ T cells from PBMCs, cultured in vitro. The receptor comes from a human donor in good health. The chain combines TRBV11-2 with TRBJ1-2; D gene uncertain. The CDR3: CASSQPPVYGYTF. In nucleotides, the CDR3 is TGTGCCAGCAGCCAACCACCAGTATATGGCTACACCTTC.